This T cell receptor beta chain was obtained from a study of Tregs in tolerant kidney transplant recipients. Points from the study as a whole: Activated donor B cell expansion appeared to reveal the most relevant donor-specific TCRbeta repertoire. Tolerant patients' donor-specific Tregs expanded beyond overall Tregs, suggesting antigen-driven growth.

Thawed PBMCs were FACS-sorted into unstimulated CD4+CD25+CD127- regulatory T cells, CD4+CD25- non-regulatory cells, CD4 and CD8 cells. This CDR3 has 14 residues. The V gene's germline CDR1 is SEHNR and CDR2 FQNEAQ (reference sequence). Trimming left V 4 bases short and J 5 bases short, with 14 bases between. As for this clone: Its antigen is undetermined.

Profiled with immunoSEQ multiplex PCR; TCRdb holds only in-frame clones, not every one. This sample yields some 66,000 clones, of which roughly 92% are seen a single time; roughly 11% belongs to the top ten. This material consisted of CD8+ T cells from blood, taken before the transplant. The source of this sequence is a human donor who received a combined kidney and bone marrow transplant. The rearrangement links TRBV7-9 to TRBJ2-5, with D possibly being TRBD1 (5 bases). This CDR3 reads CASSSTGTGETQYF. Written as DNA, the CDR3 is TGTGCCAGCAGCTCAACAGGCACCGGTGAGACCCAGTACTTC.